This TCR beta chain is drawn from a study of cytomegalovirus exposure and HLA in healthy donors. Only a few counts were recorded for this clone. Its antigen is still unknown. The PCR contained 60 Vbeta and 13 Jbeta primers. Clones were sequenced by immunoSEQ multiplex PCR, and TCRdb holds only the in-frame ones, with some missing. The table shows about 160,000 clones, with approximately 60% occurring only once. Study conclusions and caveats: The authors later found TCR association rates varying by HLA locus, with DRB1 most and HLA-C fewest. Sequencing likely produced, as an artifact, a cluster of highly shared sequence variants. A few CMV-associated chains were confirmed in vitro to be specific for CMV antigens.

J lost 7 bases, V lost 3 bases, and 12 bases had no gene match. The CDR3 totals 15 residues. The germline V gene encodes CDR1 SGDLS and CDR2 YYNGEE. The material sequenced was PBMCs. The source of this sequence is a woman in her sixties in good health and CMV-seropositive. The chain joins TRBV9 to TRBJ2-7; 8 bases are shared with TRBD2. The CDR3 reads CASSGLAGPTTEQYF. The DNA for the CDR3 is TGTGCCAGCAGCGGGTTAGCGGGACCTACTACGGAGCAGTACTTC.